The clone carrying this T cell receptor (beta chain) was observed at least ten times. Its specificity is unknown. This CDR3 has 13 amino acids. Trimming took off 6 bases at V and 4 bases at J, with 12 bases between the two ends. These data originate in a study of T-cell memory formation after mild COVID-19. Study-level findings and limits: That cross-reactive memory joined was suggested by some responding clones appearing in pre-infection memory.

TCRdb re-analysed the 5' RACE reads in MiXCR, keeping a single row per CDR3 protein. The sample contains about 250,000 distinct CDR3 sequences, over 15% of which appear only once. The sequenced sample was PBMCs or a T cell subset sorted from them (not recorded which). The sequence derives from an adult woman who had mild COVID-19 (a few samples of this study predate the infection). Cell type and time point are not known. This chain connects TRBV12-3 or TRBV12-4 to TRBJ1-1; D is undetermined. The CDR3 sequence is CASRSFRFTEAFF. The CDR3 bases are TGTGCCAGCAGGTCCTTCCGATTCACTGAAGCTTTCTTT.